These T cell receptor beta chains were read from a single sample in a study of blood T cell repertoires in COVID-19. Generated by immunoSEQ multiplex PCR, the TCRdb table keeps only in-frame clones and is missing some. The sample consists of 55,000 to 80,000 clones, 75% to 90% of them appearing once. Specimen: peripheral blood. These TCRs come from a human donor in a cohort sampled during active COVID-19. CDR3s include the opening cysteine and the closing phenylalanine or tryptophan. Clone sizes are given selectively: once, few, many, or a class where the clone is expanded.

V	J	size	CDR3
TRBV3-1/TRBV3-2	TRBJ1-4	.	CASSQYRARTNEKLFF
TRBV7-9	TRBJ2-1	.	CASSPDRGYEQFF
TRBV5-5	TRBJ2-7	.	CASSLVSYEQYF
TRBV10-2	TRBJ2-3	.	CASTRTEPTDTQYF
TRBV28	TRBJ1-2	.	CASSLLGQGGTYGYTF
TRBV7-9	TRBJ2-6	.	CASSLTRSGANVLTF
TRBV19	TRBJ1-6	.	CASKDPEGNSPLHF
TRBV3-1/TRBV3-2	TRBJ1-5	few	CASSQNEEPQHF
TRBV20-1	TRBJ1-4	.	CSASGWGQENEKLFF
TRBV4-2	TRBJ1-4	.	CASSQSDPGGTGGLKRLFF
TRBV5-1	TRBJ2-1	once	CASSFDSGSGTKRGEQFF
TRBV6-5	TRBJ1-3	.	CASTGGLSGNTIYF
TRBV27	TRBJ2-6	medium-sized	CASSGTAGTGFSGANVLTF
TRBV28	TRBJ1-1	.	CASRHKNTEAFF
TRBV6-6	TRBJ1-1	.	CASSSSGLVMNTEAFF
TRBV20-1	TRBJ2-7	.	CSASGGTSGTYEQYF
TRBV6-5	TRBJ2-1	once	CASRGQGLAMEQFF
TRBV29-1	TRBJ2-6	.	CSVEVTGSGANVLTF
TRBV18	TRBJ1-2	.	CASSQMDSGYTF
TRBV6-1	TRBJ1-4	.	CASSEQRPPTNEKLFF
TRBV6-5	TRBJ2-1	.	CASSYRDRPYDEQFF
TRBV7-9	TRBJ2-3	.	CASSADAGGPSPDTQYF
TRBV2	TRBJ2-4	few	CASSVRGRAQNIQYF
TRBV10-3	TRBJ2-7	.	CAISESTRPGEGYEQYF
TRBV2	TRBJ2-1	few	CASTPPDNEQFF
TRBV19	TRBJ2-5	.	CASRTLSGQGGVETQYF
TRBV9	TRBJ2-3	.	CASTWGSDGTDTQYF
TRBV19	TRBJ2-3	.	CASSISPSGGVTDTQYF
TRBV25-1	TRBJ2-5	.	CASRPGGRGETQYF
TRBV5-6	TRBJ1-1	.	CASSRDRGRTEAFF
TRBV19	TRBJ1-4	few	CASNTGVSVREKLFF
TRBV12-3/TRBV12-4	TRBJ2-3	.	CASSFLADTQYF
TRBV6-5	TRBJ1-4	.	CASVLTGVGEKLFF
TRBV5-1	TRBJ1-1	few	CASRTGLNTEAFF
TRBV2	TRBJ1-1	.	CASSRQGRDTEAFF
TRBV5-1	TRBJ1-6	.	CASSWTGGLYNSPLHF
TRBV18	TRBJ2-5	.	CASSPFPSGGRETQYF
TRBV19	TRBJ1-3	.	CASSRTQAGNTIYF
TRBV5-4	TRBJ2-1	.	CASSFLAGGPVNEQFF
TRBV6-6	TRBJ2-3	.	CASGKGTELNTDTQYF
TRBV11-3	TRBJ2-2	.	CASSRPRRGNTGELFF
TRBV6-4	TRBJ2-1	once	CASSEAGGYNEQFF
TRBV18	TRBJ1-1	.	CASSRSTGSDTEAFF
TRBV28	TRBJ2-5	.	CASRVAGGPEETQYF
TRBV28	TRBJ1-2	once	CASSPGTGRNGYTF
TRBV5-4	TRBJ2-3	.	CASPLYETDTQYF
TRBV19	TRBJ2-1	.	CASSISARGGGADEQFF
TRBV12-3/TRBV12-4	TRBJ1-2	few	CASRVGQGKGYTF
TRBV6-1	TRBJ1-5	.	CASSELGRPYQPQHF
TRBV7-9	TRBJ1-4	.	CASSLGGVLFF
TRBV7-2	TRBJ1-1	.	CASSLEVRVNTEAFF
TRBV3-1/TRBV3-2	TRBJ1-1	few	CASSRLTGRNTEAFF
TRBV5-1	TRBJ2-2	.	CASSLDRAANTGELFF
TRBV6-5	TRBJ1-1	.	CASSYYGRQNTEAFF
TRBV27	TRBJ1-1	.	CASSPPDRAGAEAFF
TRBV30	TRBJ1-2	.	CAWSAYGYTF